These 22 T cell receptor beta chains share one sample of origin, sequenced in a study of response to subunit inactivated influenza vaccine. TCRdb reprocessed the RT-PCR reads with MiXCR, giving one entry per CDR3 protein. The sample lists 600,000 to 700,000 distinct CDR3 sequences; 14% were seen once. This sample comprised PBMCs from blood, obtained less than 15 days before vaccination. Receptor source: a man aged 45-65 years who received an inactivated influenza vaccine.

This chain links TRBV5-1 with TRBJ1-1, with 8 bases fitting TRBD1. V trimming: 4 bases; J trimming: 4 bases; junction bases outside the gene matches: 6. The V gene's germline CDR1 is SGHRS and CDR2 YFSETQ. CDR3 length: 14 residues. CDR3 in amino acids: CASSGQGVFTEAFF. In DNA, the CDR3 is TGCGCCAGCAGCGGACAGGGCGTCTTCACTGAAGCTTTCTTT.

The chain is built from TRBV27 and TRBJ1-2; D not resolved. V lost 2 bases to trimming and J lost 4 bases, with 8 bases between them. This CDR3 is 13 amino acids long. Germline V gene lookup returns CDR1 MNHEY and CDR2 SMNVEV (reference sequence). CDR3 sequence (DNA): TGTGCCAGCAGTTTAAGTTACCGCTATGGCTACACCTTC. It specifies CASSLSYRYGYTF.

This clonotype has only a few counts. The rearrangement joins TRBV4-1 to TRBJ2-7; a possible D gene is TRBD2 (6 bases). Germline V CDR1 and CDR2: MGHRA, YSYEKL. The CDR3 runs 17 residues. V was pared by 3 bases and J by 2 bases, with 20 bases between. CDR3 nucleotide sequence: TGCGCCAGCAGCCATCCCGATGCCGGGACTCGAGCCTACGAGCAGTACTTC. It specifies CASSHPDAGTRAYEQYF.

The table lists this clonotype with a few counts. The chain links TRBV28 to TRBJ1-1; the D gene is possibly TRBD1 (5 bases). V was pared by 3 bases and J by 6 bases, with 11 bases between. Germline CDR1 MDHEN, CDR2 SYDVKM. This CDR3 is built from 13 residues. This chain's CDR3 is CASSFGLGAEAFF. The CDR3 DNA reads TGTGCCAGCAGTTTTGGCCTGGGGGCTGAAGCTTTCTTT.

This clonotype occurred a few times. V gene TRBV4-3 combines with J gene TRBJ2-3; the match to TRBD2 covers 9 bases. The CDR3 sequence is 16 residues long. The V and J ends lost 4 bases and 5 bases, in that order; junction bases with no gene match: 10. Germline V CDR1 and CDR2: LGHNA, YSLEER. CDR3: CASSPLAGGQGDTQYF. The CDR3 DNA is TGCGCCAGCAGCCCCCTGGCGGGGGGGCAGGGAGATACGCAGTATTTT.

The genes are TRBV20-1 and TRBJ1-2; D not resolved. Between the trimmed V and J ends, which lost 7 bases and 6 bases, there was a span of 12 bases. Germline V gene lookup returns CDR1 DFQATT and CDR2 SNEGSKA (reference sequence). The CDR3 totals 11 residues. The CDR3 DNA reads TGCAGTGATGTGAGGGCGGATGGCTACACCTTC. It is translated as CSDVRADGYTF.

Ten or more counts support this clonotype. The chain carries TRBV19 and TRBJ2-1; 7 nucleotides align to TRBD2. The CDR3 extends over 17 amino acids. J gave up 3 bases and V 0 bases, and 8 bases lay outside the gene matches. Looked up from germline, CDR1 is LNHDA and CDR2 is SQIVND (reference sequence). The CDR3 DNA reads TGTGCCAGTAGTATAGATCTTGCCAGCGGGAACTACAATGAGCAGTTCTTC. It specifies CASSIDLASGNYNEQFF.

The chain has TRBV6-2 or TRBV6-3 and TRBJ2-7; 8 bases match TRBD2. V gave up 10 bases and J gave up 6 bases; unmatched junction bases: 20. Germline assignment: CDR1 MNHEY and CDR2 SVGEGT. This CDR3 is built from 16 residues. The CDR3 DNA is TGTGCCACCTCCCTCCTCGGCGGGGGGTTACTGGTCGAGCAGTACTTC. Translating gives CATSLLGGGLLVEQYF.

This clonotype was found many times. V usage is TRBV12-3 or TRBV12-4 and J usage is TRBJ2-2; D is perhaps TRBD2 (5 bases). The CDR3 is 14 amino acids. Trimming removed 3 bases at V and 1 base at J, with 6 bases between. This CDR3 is CASSFGGNTGELFF. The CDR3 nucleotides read TGTGCCAGCAGTTTCGGAGGGAACACCGGGGAGCTGTTTTTT.

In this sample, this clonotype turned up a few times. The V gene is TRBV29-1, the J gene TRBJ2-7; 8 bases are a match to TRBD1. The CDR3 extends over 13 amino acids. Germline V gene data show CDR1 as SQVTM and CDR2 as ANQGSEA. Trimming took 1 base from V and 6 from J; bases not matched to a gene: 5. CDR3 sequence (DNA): TGCAGCGTTGAAGGGACAGGGAGCACCGAGCAGTACTTC. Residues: CSVEGTGSTEQYF.

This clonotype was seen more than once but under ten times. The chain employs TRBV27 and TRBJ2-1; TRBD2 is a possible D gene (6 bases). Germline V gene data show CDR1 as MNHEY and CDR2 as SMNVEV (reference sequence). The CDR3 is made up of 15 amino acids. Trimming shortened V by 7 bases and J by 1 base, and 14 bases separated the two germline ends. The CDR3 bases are TGTGCCAGCACCCACGGGGGTCTTTCCTACAATGAGCAGTTCTTC. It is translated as CASTHGGLSYNEQFF.

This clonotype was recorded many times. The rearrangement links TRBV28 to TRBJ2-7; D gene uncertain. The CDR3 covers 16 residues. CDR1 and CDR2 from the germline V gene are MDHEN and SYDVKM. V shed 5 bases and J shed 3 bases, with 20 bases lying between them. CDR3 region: CASSLALAAQLYEQYF. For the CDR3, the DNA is TGTGCCAGCAGTCTCGCTTTGGCAGCCCAACTCTACGAGCAGTACTTC.

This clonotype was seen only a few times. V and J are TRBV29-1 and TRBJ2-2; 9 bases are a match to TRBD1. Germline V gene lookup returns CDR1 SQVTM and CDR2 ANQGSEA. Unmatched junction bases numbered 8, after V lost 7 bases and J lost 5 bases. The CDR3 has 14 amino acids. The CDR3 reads CSAGQGSGTGELFF. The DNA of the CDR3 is TGCAGCGCCGGACAGGGGTCGGGTACCGGGGAGCTGTTTTTT.

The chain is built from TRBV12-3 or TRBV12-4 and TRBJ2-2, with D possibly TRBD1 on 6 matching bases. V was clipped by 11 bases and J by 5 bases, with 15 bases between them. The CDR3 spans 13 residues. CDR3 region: CAAKGRGTGELFF. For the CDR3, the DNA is TGTGCCGCAAAGGGCAGGGGAACCGGGGAGCTGTTTTTT.

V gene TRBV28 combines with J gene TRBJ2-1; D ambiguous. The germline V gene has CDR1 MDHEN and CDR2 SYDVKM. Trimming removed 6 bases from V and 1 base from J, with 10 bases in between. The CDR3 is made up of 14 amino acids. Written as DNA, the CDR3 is TGTGCCAGCAGACCACCTCAGTCCTACAATGAGCAGTTCTTC. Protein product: CASRPPQSYNEQFF.

Here the CDR3 reads CASSPGPAEADTQYF. The CDR3 DNA reads TGTGCCAGCAGCCCGGGACCAGCGGAGGCAGATACGCAGTATTTT. The chain is built from TRBV9 and TRBJ2-3; the D gene could be TRBD1 or TRBD2 (5 bases each). The CDR3 is 15 amino acids. V was trimmed by 4 bases and J by 4 bases, leaving 16 bases between them. The germline V gene encodes CDR1 SGDLS and CDR2 YYNGEE.

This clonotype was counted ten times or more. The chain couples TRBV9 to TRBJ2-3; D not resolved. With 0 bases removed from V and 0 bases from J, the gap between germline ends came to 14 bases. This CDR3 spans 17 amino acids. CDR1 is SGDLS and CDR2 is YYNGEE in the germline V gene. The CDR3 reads CASSVAPGRLSTDTQYF. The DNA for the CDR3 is TGTGCCAGCAGCGTAGCTCCCGGGCGTCTTAGCACAGATACGCAGTATTTT.

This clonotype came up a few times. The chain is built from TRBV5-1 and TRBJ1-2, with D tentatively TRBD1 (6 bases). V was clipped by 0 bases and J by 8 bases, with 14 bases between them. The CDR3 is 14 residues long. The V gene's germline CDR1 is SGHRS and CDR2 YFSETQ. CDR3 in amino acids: CASSLEGDIDGYTF. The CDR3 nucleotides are TGCGCCAGCAGCTTGGAAGGGGACATCGACGGCTACACCTTC.

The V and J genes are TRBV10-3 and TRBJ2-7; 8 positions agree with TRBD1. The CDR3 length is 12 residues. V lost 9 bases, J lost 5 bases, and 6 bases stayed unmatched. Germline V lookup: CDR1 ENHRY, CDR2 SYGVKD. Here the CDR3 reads CAISDRGHEQYF. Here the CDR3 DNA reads TGTGCCATAAGCGACAGGGGCCACGAGCAGTACTTC.

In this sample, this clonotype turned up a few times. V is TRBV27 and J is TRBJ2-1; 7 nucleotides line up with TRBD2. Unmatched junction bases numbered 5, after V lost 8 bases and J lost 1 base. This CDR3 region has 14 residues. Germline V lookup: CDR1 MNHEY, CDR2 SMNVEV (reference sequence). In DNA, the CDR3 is TGTGCCAGCTCACTAGCGATTTCCTACAATGAGCAGTTCTTC. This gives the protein CASSLAISYNEQFF.

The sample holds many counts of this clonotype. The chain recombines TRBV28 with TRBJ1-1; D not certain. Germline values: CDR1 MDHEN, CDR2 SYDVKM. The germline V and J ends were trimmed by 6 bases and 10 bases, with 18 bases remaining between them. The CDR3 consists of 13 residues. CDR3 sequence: CASSPLSGFSAFF. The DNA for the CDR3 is TGTGCCAGCAGCCCACTGTCGGGGTTTTCAGCTTTCTTT.

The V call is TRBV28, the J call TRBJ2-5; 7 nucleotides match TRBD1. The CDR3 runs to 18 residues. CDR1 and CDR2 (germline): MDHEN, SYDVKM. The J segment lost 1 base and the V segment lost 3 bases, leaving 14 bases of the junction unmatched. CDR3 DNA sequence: TGTGCCAGCAGTTTCCCCACCTCGACAGGGCGATTCCAAGAGACCCAGTACTTC. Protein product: CASSFPTSTGRFQETQYF.